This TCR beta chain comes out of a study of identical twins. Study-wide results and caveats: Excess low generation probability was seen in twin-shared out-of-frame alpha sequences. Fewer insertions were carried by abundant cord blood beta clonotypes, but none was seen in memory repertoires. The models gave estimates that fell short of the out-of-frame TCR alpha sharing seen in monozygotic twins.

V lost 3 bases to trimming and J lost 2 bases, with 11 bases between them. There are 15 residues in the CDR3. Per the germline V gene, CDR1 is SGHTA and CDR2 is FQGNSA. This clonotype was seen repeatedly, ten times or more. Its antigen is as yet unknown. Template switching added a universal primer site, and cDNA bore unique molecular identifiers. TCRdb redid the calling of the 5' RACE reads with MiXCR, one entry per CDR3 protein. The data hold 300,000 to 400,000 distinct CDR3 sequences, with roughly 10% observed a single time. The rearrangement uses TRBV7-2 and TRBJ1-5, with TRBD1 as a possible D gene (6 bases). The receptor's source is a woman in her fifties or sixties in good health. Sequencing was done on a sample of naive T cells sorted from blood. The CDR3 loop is CASSLFKGGNQPQHF. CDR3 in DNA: TGTGCCAGCAGCTTGTTTAAGGGGGGCAATCAGCCCCAGCATTTT.